A few counts support the clone carrying this T cell receptor beta chain. No antigen is known for it. The data were taken from a study of naive and memory T cell subsets. Study-level findings and limits: Higher TCR numbers at tuberculin sites reflect T cell infiltration, per interpretation. The RNA method is potentially sensitive to activation and differentiation changes.

Treatment described: skin biopsy from PPD injection site in Mantoux-positive individual. TCR cDNA received a 3' ligated oligonucleotide that carried a UMI. Cells were not sorted; total RNA input targeted 1 to 1000 ng. The CDR3 consists of 12 residues. Trimming took 3 bases from V and 6 from J, leaving 9 bases between them. Amplification of ligated cDNA took four PCR rounds with SP2 and nested alpha and beta constant primers. Via MiXCR, TCRdb re-called the UMI-ligation and nested PCR reads, giving one row per CDR3 protein. The sample yields around 33,000 distinct CDR3 sequences, approximately 7.1% seen once.

The TCR comes from an adult in good health. The sequencing here drew on skin, taken from a tuberculin skin test site. The chain recombines TRBV12-3 or TRBV12-4 with TRBJ2-7; D remains ambiguous. CDR3 region: CASSFSVVEQYF. CDR3 DNA: TGTGCCAGCAGTTTTTCTGTGGTCGAGCAGTACTTC.